The clone carrying this TCR beta chain was seen a few times. TCRdb re-derived calls from the RACE reads in MiXCR, one entry per CDR3 protein. This table holds tens of thousands of distinct CDR3 sequences, roughly 9.8% found once. The entry originates in a study of human T cells and chemical hapten exposure. Looking at the study overall: The upper back received 0.01% DPC by patch testing, with results read at 6 days. TCR yields per sample varied, mainly owing to small pooled library volume differences.

J gave up 2 bases and V 0 bases, and 8 bases lay outside the gene matches. The CDR3 consists of 18 residues. Germline V CDR1 and CDR2: SGDLS, YYNGEE. Sample time point: patch test 1, 2 weeks after DPC sensitization. Treatment noted: therapeutic diphenylcyclopropenone sensitization with weekly scalp DPC. The source is a woman aged 40 to 50 with alopecia areata. Some clones in this sample may be carry-over from other donors' samples. Specimen: whole blood, collected in connection with sensitization to the hapten diphenylcyclopropenone (DPC). V usage is TRBV9 and J usage is TRBJ2-1, with 10 bases matching TRBD2. Here the CDR3 DNA reads TGTGCCAGCAGCGTAGATCCCCAGCGGGGGGGGACCTACAATGAGCAGTTCTTC. Translated, it gives CASSVDPQRGGTYNEQFF.